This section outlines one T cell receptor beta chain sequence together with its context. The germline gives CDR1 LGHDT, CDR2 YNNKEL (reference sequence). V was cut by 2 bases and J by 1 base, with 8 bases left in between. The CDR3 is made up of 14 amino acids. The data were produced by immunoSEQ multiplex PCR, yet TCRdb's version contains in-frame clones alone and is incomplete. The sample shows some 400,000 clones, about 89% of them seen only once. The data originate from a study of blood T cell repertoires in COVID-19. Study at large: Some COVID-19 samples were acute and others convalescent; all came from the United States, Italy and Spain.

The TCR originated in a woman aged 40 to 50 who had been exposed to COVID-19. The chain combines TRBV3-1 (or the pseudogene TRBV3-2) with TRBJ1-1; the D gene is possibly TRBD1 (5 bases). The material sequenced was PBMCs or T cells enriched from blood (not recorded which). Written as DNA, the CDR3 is TGTGCCAGCAGCCAATCTAGGGGGAACACTGAAGCTTTCTTT. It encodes CASSQSRGNTEAFF.